These T cell receptor beta chains were read from a single sample in a study of cytomegalovirus exposure and HLA in healthy donors. The protocol was immunoSEQ multiplex PCR, while the TCRdb copy is restricted to in-frame clones and leaves out a portion. The sample contains 150,000 to 200,000 clones, 80% to 90% of which appear only once. The sample was PBMCs. The receptors here all came from a man aged 35 to 55 in good health and CMV-seropositive. CDR3s include the opening cysteine and the closing phenylalanine or tryptophan. D genes are given only for firm matches. Expanded clones are given a class, and other clones once, few, many or no size at all.

len	d_gene	abundance	v_gene	j_gene	CDR3aa	CDR3nt
12	TRBD2	.	TRBV6-5	TRBJ2-1	CASWEGAREQFF	TGTGCCAGTTGGGAGGGCGCTAGGGAGCAGTTCTTC
15	TRBD2	.	TRBV6-1	TRBJ2-5	CASSEARRGLETQYF	TGTGCCAGCAGTGAGGCCCGGCGGGGGTTAGAGACCCAGTACTTC
16	TRBD2	.	TRBV6-1	TRBJ2-2	CASSVTGTSIGGELFF	TGTGCCAGCAGTGTCACCGGGACTAGCATTGGCGGGGAGCTGTTTTTT
14	.	.	TRBV10-1	TRBJ2-2	CASSDLDSPGELFF	TGCGCCAGCAGTGATCTAGACAGTCCCGGGGAGCTGTTTTTT
13	TRBD1	.	TRBV6-1	TRBJ1-2	CASSGTGGNGYTF	TGTGCCAGCAGCGGGACAGGGGGAAATGGCTACACCTTC
15	.	.	TRBV19	TRBJ2-1	CASSKVGVGINEQFF	TGTGCCAGTAGTAAGGTGGGAGTGGGGATCAATGAGCAGTTCTTC
11	.	.	TRBV20-1	TRBJ2-1	CSASDSSTGFF	TGCAGTGCTAGTGACTCCTCCACGGGGTTCTTC
15	.	.	TRBV4-3	TRBJ2-5	CASSQDFRDQETQYF	TGCGCCAGCAGCCAAGATTTCCGGGACCAAGAGACCCAGTACTTC
15	TRBD1	.	TRBV27	TRBJ1-2	CASSTTGTGSYGYTF	TGTGCCAGCAGTACCACCGGGACAGGGTCTTATGGCTACACCTTC
16	TRBD2	.	TRBV6-6	TRBJ2-2	CASSYSSGRGTGELFF	TGTGCCAGCAGTTACTCGAGCGGGAGGGGTACCGGGGAGCTGTTTTTT
18	.	.	TRBV27	TRBJ1-1	CASSLNRQIWKGDPEAFF	TGTGCCAGCAGTTTAAACCGACAGATATGGAAGGGGGACCCTGAAGCTTTCTTT
15	TRBD1	.	TRBV28	TRBJ1-5	CASRSGTGDAQPQHF	TGTGCCAGCAGATCCGGGACAGGGGACGCTCAGCCCCAGCATTTT
16	TRBD2	few	TRBV7-8	TRBJ2-7	CASSFRGLAGSYEQYF	TGTGCCAGCAGCTTTCGGGGACTAGCGGGATCCTACGAGCAGTACTTC
15	TRBD2	.	TRBV10-1	TRBJ2-3	CASSPTSGLTDTQYF	TGCGCCAGCAGTCCGACTAGCGGGTTGACAGATACGCAGTATTTT
12	.	.	TRBV7-9	TRBJ2-7	CASSLGVYEQYF	TGTGCCAGCAGCTTAGGCGTCTACGAGCAGTACTTC
11	.	.	TRBV2	TRBJ2-1	CAGSSYNEQFF	TGTGCCGGTAGCTCCTACAATGAGCAGTTCTTC
13	.	.	TRBV6-5	TRBJ1-4	CASSYNNGEKLFF	TGTGCCAGCAGTTATAATAACGGTGAAAAACTGTTTTTT
15	TRBD2	.	TRBV4-3	TRBJ2-5	CASSKRLAGQETQYF	TGCGCCAGCAGCAAACGACTAGCGGGGCAAGAGACCCAGTACTTC
13	.	.	TRBV5-1	TRBJ1-1	CASSGGQNTEAFF	TGCGCCAGCAGCGGGGGCCAGAACACTGAAGCTTTCTTT
18	TRBD2	.	TRBV29-1	TRBJ2-7	CSVSAGTSGRGSSYEQYF	TGCAGCGTTTCCGCCGGGACTAGCGGGAGGGGAAGCTCCTACGAGCAGTACTTC
11	.	once	TRBV20-1	TRBJ1-4	CSGGTNEKLFF	TGCAGTGGAGGGACAAATGAAAAACTGTTTTTT
13	.	few	TRBV2	TRBJ1-5	CASRQTGNQPQHF	TGTGCCAGCAGGCAGACAGGCAATCAGCCCCAGCATTTT
13	.	once	TRBV19	TRBJ2-2	CASMAGNTGELFF	TGTGCCAGTATGGCGGGAAACACCGGGGAGCTGTTTTTT
14	.	.	TRBV5-4	TRBJ1-2	CASSLDSGNYGYTF	TGTGCCAGCAGCTTGGACAGCGGTAACTATGGCTACACCTTC